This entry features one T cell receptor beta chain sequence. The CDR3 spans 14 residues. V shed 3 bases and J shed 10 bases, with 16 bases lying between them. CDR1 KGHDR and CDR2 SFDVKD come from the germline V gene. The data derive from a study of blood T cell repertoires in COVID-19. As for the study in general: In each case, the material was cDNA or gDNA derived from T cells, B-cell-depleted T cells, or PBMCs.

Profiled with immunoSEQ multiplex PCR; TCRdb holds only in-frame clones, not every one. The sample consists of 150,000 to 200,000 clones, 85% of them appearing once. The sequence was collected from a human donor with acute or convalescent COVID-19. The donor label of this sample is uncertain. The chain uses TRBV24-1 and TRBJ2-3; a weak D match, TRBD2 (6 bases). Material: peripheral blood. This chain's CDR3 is CATSDSSVGRPQYF. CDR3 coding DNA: TGTGCCACCAGTGATAGCTCGGTTGGGAGGCCGCAGTATTTT.